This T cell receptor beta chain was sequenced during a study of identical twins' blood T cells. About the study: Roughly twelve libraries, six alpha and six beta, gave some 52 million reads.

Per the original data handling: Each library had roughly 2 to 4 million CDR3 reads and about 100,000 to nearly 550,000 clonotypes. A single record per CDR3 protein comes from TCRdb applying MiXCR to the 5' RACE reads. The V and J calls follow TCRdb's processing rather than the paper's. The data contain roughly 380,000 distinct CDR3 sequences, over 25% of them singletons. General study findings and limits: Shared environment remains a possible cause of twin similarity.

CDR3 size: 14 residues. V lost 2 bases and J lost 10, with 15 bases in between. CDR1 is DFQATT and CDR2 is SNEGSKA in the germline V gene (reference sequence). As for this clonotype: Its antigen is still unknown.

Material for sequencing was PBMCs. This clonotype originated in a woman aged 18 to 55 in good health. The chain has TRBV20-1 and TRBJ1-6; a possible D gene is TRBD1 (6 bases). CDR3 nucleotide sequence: TGCAGTGCTAGAAGCGGGAAAAGGGGGTCACCCCTCCACTTT. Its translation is CSARSGKRGSPLHF.